Below, one T cell receptor beta chain is given with its context. Its antigen is unknown. Ophthalmopathy cases met thresholds of Clinical Activity Score at least 3, NOSPECS grade at least 4 and duration under 3 months. It was RNA transcripts that yielded the amplified TCR beta CDR3 regions. First-round RT-PCR of the TCR CDR3 relied on the HTBI primer set. TCRdb reprocessed the multiplex PCR reads via MiXCR and lists one record per CDR3 protein. Among 500,000 or so distinct CDR3 sequences listed, 15% to 20% were seen once. The entry originates in a study of T cells in Graves' hyperthyroidism and ophthalmopathy. Study conclusions and caveats: Most clonotypes expanded in the thyroid (above 0.001) were also present in blood. The authors' 13 V-J model separated ophthalmopathy from stable hyperthyroidism.

In germline, CDR1 is MNHNS, CDR2 SASEGT. The CDR3 length is 14 residues. J lost 4 bases, V lost 6 bases, and 6 bases had no gene match. This clonotype originated in a woman younger than 30 with Graves' ophthalmopathy. This chain links TRBV6-1 with TRBJ1-1; 9 positions match TRBD1. Specimen: blood. CDR3 DNA sequence: TGTGCCAGCAGGGAGACAGGGGGTGGCACTGAAGCTTTCTTT. Translated, it gives CASRETGGGTEAFF.